This T cell receptor beta chain derives from a study of cytomegalovirus exposure and HLA in healthy donors. This PCR relied on a set of 60 Vbeta primers and 13 Jbeta primers. Some clones are missing from TCRdb's copy, which holds only in-frame ones; the method was immunoSEQ multiplex PCR. In the table there are about 110,000 clones, around 67% of which are singletons. Study outcomes and limitations: The classifier, whose performance was assessed in both the original and validation cohorts, reportedly diagnosed cytomegalovirus status with high specificity and sensitivity. Most TCR beta V segments were productive about 90% or about 30% of the time in an earlier analysis.

Points on this clone: The antigen remains unidentified.

The sequence derives from a woman between 40 and 50 years old in good health and CMV-seropositive. What was sequenced was PBMCs.

CDR3 residues: CATRIRQENTEAFF. The CDR3 coding sequence is TGTGCCACTCGAATTAGACAGGAGAACACTGAAGCTTTCTTT. The chain uses TRBV10-3 and TRBJ1-1; D may be TRBD1 (6 bases). Trimming cost V 10 bases and J 1 base, with 16 bases left between them. This CDR3 comprises 14 residues. Germline CDR1 ENHRY, CDR2 SYGVKD.